These 8 T cell receptor beta chains were sequenced from one sample in a study of blood T cell repertoires in COVID-19. Measured with immunoSEQ multiplex PCR; TCRdb has only the in-frame clones, and not every one. The repertoire holds approximately 91,000 clones, with 87% as singletons. Sequencing was done on a sample of peripheral blood. The source of these receptors is a man aged 70-80 years with acute or convalescent COVID-19.

The chain is built from TRBV6-5 and TRBJ2-6; D possibly corresponds to TRBD2 (6 bases). V was pared by 4 bases and J by 4 bases, with 14 bases between. The V gene's germline CDR1 is MNHEY and CDR2 SVGAGI. The CDR3 is 16 residues long. CDR3 sequence reads: CASSSPRGKGANVLTF. For the CDR3, the DNA is TGTGCCAGCAGTTCTCCACGGGGGAAAGGGGCCAACGTCCTGACTTTC.

V usage is TRBV5-1 and J usage is TRBJ2-2; perhaps TRBD1 as D (5 bases). V dropped 5 bases and J dropped 1 base, with 9 bases sitting between them. Germline V gene sequence: CDR1 SGHRS, CDR2 YFSETQ. The CDR3 loop spans 14 amino acids. CDR3 protein: CASRGQLNTGELFF. The CDR3 DNA is TGCGCCAGCAGGGGGCAGTTGAACACCGGGGAGCTGTTTTTT. Combining the CDR3 with reference TRBV5-1 and TRBJ2-2 gives the whole variable domain KAGVTQTPRYLIKTRGQQVTLSCSPISGHRSVSWYQQTPGQGLQFLFEYFSETQRNKGNFPGRFSGRQFSNSRSEMNVSTLELGDSALYLCASRGQLNTGELFFGEGSRLTVL.

The chain links TRBV5-5 to TRBJ1-2; TRBD1 matches at 10 bases. The V segment lost 4 bases and the J segment 2 bases; nucleotides outside the gene matches: 5. The germline gives CDR1 SGHKS, CDR2 YYEKEE (reference sequence). The CDR3 is made up of 15 amino acids. CDR3 residues: CASSRGGQGNYGYTF. The DNA of the CDR3 is TGTGCCAGCAGCCGCGGGGGACAGGGGAACTATGGCTACACCTTC.

CDR3 DNA: TGTGCCAGCGGACAGGGGGCCACCGGGGAGCTGTTTTTT. It is translated as CASGQGATGELFF. The chain is built from TRBV6-5 and TRBJ2-2, with 11 bases aligning to TRBD1. CDR3 size: 13 residues. Germline V gives CDR1 MNHEY, CDR2 SVGAGI. The ends lost 8 bases at V and 4 bases at J; junction bases unmatched: 0.

The chain has TRBV28 and TRBJ2-2; D gene uncertain. Trimming shortened V by 7 bases and J by 6 bases, and 12 bases separated the two germline ends. This CDR3 region has 13 residues. Germline V CDR1 and CDR2: MDHEN, SYDVKM. This CDR3 is CASIQLPPGELFF. The DNA of the CDR3 is TGTGCCAGCATTCAACTTCCCCCCGGGGAGCTGTTTTTT.

This sequence joins TRBV28 and TRBJ1-2; TRBD1 aligns across 10 bases. This CDR3 contains 14 residues. Germline CDR1 and CDR2: MDHEN and SYDVKM. V shed 7 bases and J 7 bases; nucleotides not matched to a gene: 9. Here the CDR3 reads CASTLGWDRGGYTF. The CDR3 DNA follows: TGTGCCAGCACTCTGGGTTGGGACAGGGGTGGCTACACCTTC.

The rearrangement links TRBV10-3 to TRBJ2-2; possible D gene TRBD2, 5 bases. V lost 0 bases, J lost 1 base, and 12 bases lay in between. Germline V gives CDR1 ENHRY, CDR2 SYGVKD. The CDR3 sequence is 17 residues long. The CDR3 DNA sequence: TGTGCCATCAGTGAGTCGGCGGGCGGCGGGAACACCGGGGAGCTGTTTTTT. Its translation: CAISESAGGGNTGELFF.

This chain uses TRBV29-1 with TRBJ2-1; 16 bases are shared with TRBD2. Trimming cost V 5 bases and J 8 bases; bases outside gene matches: 12. CDR1 is SQVTM and CDR2 is ANQGSEA in the germline V gene. CDR3 length equals 17 residues. CDR3 in DNA: TGCAGCGTTCGTCCCCCCGGGACTAGCGGGGGGGACTATGAGCAGTTCTTC. Translation gives CSVRPPGTSGGDYEQFF.